The 29 T cell receptor beta chains given below trace back to one sample, sequenced in a study of beta chain features in type 1 diabetes. cDNA synthesis used the whole RNA isolate, giving expressed TCRB sequences. The assay was immunoSEQ multiplex PCR, and TCRdb's table has in-frame clones only and misses some. The repertoire has 850,000 to 900,000 clones, 17% of them found once; the top ten carry about 0.025%. Sequencing was done on a sample of naive CD4+ T cells from blood. The receptors stem from a woman aged 18-29 years in good health.

This rearrangement joins TRBV7-3 to TRBJ2-2; D may match TRBD1 or TRBD2 (5 bases each). The CDR3 contains 15 residues. Germline-derived CDR1 and CDR2 are SGHTA and FQGTGA. The germline V and J ends were trimmed by 0 bases and 0 bases, with 5 bases remaining between them. This CDR3 reads CASSLTGPNTGELFF. CDR3 DNA sequence: TGTGCCAGCAGCTTAACGGGACCGAACACCGGGGAGCTGTTTTTT.

The gene calls are TRBV7-2 and TRBJ1-5; no firm D call. CDR1 and CDR2 from the germline V gene are SGHTA and FQGNSA. V lost 5 bases to trimming and J lost 1 base, with 12 bases between them. This CDR3 has 15 amino acids. Written as DNA, the CDR3 is TGTGCCAGCAGCCGACTATCAGGAAGCAATCAGCCCCAGCATTTT. It is translated as CASSRLSGSNQPQHF.

The DNA for the CDR3 is TGTGCCAGTAGTGCAGACAGGTCGCACCAGAATCAGCCCCAGCATTTT. Amino acid sequence: CASSADRSHQNQPQHF. V and J are TRBV19 and TRBJ1-5; D is possibly TRBD1 (6 bases). The ends were cut back, 5 bases at V and 4 bases at J, with 18 bases in the middle. Germline-derived CDR1 and CDR2 are LNHDA and SQIVND (reference sequence). This CDR3 has 16 amino acids.

The chain carries TRBV10-3 and TRBJ2-7; D is uncertain. CDR3 length equals 12 residues. From germline, CDR1 is ENHRY and CDR2 SYGVKD. V lost 2 bases and J 7 bases, leaving 9 bases between the germline ends. The CDR3: CAISEHGQEQYF. The CDR3 DNA sequence: TGTGCCATCAGTGAGCATGGGCAAGAGCAGTACTTC.

The chain employs TRBV19 and TRBJ2-2; possibly TRBD2 for D (7 bases). The CDR3 covers 17 residues. V was cut by 6 bases and J by 4 bases, with 21 bases left in between. The germline V gene encodes CDR1 LNHDA and CDR2 SQIVND (reference sequence). In nucleotides, the CDR3 is TGTGCCAGTAGCCCTTCGATGGGGGGGCAGAGCACCGGGGAGCTGTTTTTT. Translation gives CASSPSMGGQSTGELFF.

This clone appeared a few times. This sequence joins TRBV27 and TRBJ2-2; D may be TRBD1 (6 bases). The CDR3 is 17 amino acids. Trimming pared 4 bases from V and 6 bases from J, leaving 21 bases between. Looked up from germline, CDR1 is MNHEY and CDR2 is SMNVEV (reference sequence). The CDR3 bases are TGTGCCAGCAGTTACAGGGTTTGGAGGCAGGTGGCCGGGGAGCTGTTTTTT. Translated, it gives CASSYRVWRQVAGELFF.

In this sample, this clone turned up a few times. An end of the junction does not agree with germline; a read error may underlie this. J is TRBJ2-7 and V is TRBV20-1; D gene uncertain. CDR1 DFQATT and CDR2 SNEGSKA come from the germline V gene (reference sequence). CDR3 length equals 11 residues. This chain's CDR3 is CSARGDKARIF. The CDR3 DNA follows: TGCAGTGCTAGAGGTGACAAGGCTAGAATATTC.

The sample holds a few counts of this clone. The rearrangement joins TRBV29-1 to TRBJ2-7; perhaps D is TRBD1 or TRBD2 (9 bases each). This CDR3 is 18 amino acids long. Germline loops: CDR1 SQVTM, CDR2 ANQGSEA. With 4 bases removed from V and 6 bases from J, the gap between germline ends came to 31 bases. The CDR3 coding sequence is TGCAGCGTTGTTAGCCGTCTAGCGGGACAGGGTGGATCTCTCGAGCAGTACTTC. Amino acid sequence: CSVVSRLAGQGGSLEQYF.

V and J are TRBV7-6 and TRBJ1-1; unclear D gene. This CDR3 comprises 13 residues. V dropped 1 base and J dropped 7 bases, with 10 bases sitting between them. Looked up from germline, CDR1 is SGHVS and CDR2 is FNYEAQ. The CDR3 DNA reads TGTGCCAGCAGCTTAGATGGAGGTTTTGAAGCTTTCTTT. This translates into CASSLDGGFEAFF.

In this sample, this clone turned up once. The chain combines TRBV7-9 with TRBJ2-3; TRBD2 agrees at 8 bases. CDR1 is SEHNR and CDR2 is FQNEAQ in the germline V gene (reference sequence). Germline trimming cut 1 base from V and 2 bases from J; bases unmatched to any gene: 5. The CDR3 totals 16 residues. CDR3 loop: CASSLGNSGNTDTQYF. The DNA for the CDR3 is TGTGCCAGCAGCTTAGGTAATAGCGGGAACACAGATACGCAGTATTTT.

This clone was recorded a few times. The genes are TRBV20-1 and TRBJ2-7; D is perhaps TRBD2 (6 bases). Germline V CDR1 and CDR2: DFQATT, SNEGSKA (reference sequence). The CDR3 runs to 10 residues. The DNA of the CDR3 is TGCGGAGGGGCGATGGACGAGCAGTACTTC. Its translation is CGGAMDEQYF.

As for this clone: Other DNA sequences of this sample code for an identical CDR3. The genes are TRBV15 and TRBJ1-2; D is undetermined. This CDR3 region has 14 residues. From germline, CDR1 is LNHNV and CDR2 YYDKDF (reference sequence). Trimming removed 0 bases from V and 8 bases from J, with 13 bases in between. The CDR3 loop is CATSRDFLAGGYTF. CDR3 nucleotide sequence: TGTGCCACCAGCAGAGATTTTCTCGCCGGGGGCTACACCTTC.

This sequence joins TRBV6-5 and TRBJ1-2; D remains unclear. V was clipped by 6 bases and J by 1 base, with 12 bases between them. Germline values: CDR1 MNHEY, CDR2 SVGAGI. This CDR3 comprises 14 residues. The chain's CDR3 is CASRRDPNNYGYTF. Here the CDR3 DNA reads TGTGCCAGCAGGAGGGATCCTAATAACTATGGCTACACCTTC.

This chain joins TRBV18 and TRBJ1-1; no firm D call. The CDR3 is 20 amino acids. The V gene lost 0 bases and the J gene lost 4 bases, with 27 bases spanning the gap. Germline V gives CDR1 KGHSH, CDR2 LQKENI. For the CDR3, the DNA is TGTGCCAGCTCACCACCGCTTTTTGGAAGCACAGTGCCGGGGATCACTGAAGCTTTCTTT. As protein: CASSPPLFGSTVPGITEAFF.

J is TRBJ2-1 and V is TRBV27, with TRBD2 matching over 12 bases. Germline-derived CDR1 and CDR2 are MNHEY and SMNVEV (reference sequence). V lost 5 bases and J lost 9; bases outside the gene matches: 11. This CDR3 spans 16 amino acids. The DNA for the CDR3 is TGTGCCAGCAGTCCCACGGGACTAGCGGGTGGGGGTGAGCAGTTCTTC. It encodes CASSPTGLAGGGEQFF.

The chain is built from TRBV5-1 and TRBJ2-3, with a possible D match to TRBD2 (9 bases). This CDR3 is 14 amino acids long. Germline CDR1 reads SGHRS; CDR2 reads YFSETQ. V lost 7 bases, J lost 5 bases, and 17 bases lay in between. This CDR3 reads CASQRGDRQDTQYF. DNA of the CDR3: TGCGCCAGCCAGCGGGGGGACAGGCAAGATACGCAGTATTTT.

The chain links TRBV15 to TRBJ2-1; 14 positions match TRBD2. This CDR3 contains 18 residues. Germline values: CDR1 LNHNV, CDR2 YYDKDF (reference sequence). The ends lost 1 base at V and 4 bases at J; junction bases unmatched: 6. The CDR3 protein is CATSRVGLAGAGYNEQFF. The CDR3 nucleotides read TGTGCCACCAGCAGAGTGGGACTAGCGGGAGCGGGTTACAATGAGCAGTTCTTC.

This clone turned up a few times. The rearrangement joins TRBV2 to TRBJ2-1; 10 positions match TRBD1. The germline gives CDR1 SNHLY, CDR2 FYNNEI. This CDR3 is 15 amino acids long. The junction had 7 bases not matched to a gene; V was cut back by 3 bases and J by 8 bases. Written as DNA, the CDR3 is TGTGCCAGCAGTGACGGAGGGACAGGGGTTGATGAGCAGTTCTTC. Translation: CASSDGGTGVDEQFF.

This clone was recorded a few times. The genes are TRBV28 and TRBJ1-1, with 7 bases fitting TRBD1. The CDR3 spans 15 residues. V was clipped by 2 bases and J by 1 base; unmatched bases: 4. Looked up from germline, CDR1 is MDHEN and CDR2 is SYDVKM. This chain's CDR3 is CASSLPTGTNTEAFF. CDR3 bases: TGTGCCAGCAGTTTACCGACAGGGACGAACACTGAAGCTTTCTTT.

V gene TRBV5-4 combines with J gene TRBJ2-2; D gene uncertain. Looked up from germline, CDR1 is SGHNT and CDR2 is YYREEE (reference sequence). V lost 4 bases to trimming and J lost 6 bases, with 16 bases between them. CDR3 length equals 15 residues. This CDR3 reads CASSRSGRSPGELFF. CDR3 in DNA: TGTGCCAGCAGCCGCTCGGGTCGGTCCCCCGGGGAGCTGTTTTTT.

A word on this clone: The junction and the germline gene differ at one end; a read error may be behind it. The chain has TRBV7-7 and TRBJ2-2; D is unresolved. Germline-derived CDR1 and CDR2 are SSHAT and FNYEAQ (reference sequence). The CDR3 runs 14 residues. The CDR3 bases are TGTGCTAGCAGCTTAGGCTATCGCACCGGGGAGCTGTTTTTT. Amino acids: CASSLGYRTGELFF.

This clone occurred a few times. This chain links TRBV18 with TRBJ1-5; D unclear. V lost 2 bases to trimming and J lost 12 bases, with 11 bases between them. The CDR3 is made up of 12 amino acids. Germline V lookup: CDR1 KGHSH, CDR2 LQKENI. The CDR3 DNA is TGTGCCAGCTCACCAGCGTTGGGAGACCAGCATTTT. Protein product: CASSPALGDQHF.

A few counts support this clone. V is TRBV2 and J is TRBJ2-2; D unclear. This CDR3 region has 16 residues. Germline values: CDR1 SNHLY, CDR2 FYNNEI. V lost 8 bases and J 0 bases, leaving 16 bases between the germline ends. The CDR3 DNA is TGTGCCAGCGCCCCATTCCTAGTAGCGAACACCGGGGAGCTGTTTTTT. It specifies CASAPFLVANTGELFF.

The J gene is TRBJ2-1, the V gene TRBV9, with D unresolved. V lost 0 bases and J 5 bases, leaving 12 bases between the germline ends. Germline CDR1 is SGDLS and CDR2 is YYNGEE. The CDR3 contains 15 residues. For the CDR3, the DNA is TGTGCCAGCAGCGTAGTCCCGAGTCTCGACAATGAGCAGTTCTTC. As protein: CASSVVPSLDNEQFF.

Notes on this clone: Other DNA sequences of this sample code for an identical CDR3. The genes are TRBV4-3 and TRBJ2-1, with a possible D match to TRBD1 (6 bases). The ends were cut back, 1 base at V and 5 bases at J, with 9 bases in the middle. Germline lookup yields CDR1 LGHNA and CDR2 YSLEER. The CDR3 is 14 residues long. CDR3 in DNA: TGCGCCAGCAGCCAAGGGGGGCGGGACAATGAGCAGTTCTTC. Translation: CASSQGGRDNEQFF.

The V call is TRBV5-1, the J call TRBJ2-7; tentatively, D is TRBD2 (6 bases). The germline V and J ends were trimmed by 0 bases and 2 bases, with 12 bases remaining between them. CDR3 length equals 15 residues. Germline CDR1 is SGHRS and CDR2 is YFSETQ. CDR3 in amino acids: CASSLVASATYEQYF. The CDR3 DNA sequence: TGCGCCAGCAGCTTGGTTGCTAGCGCCACCTACGAGCAGTACTTC.

This clone showed up just a few times. The chain has TRBV5-6 and TRBJ2-3, with 7 bases fitting TRBD2. Trimming cost V 0 bases and J 1 base; bases outside gene matches: 5. This CDR3 is built from 16 residues. CDR1 SGHDT and CDR2 YYEEEE come from the germline V gene. In nucleotides, the CDR3 is TGTGCCAGCAGCTTGGATCGGGGAGGGGGCACAGATACGCAGTATTTT. This codes for CASSLDRGGGTDTQYF. Looking up the rest from reference TRBV5-6 and TRBJ2-3 gives the full variable domain: DAGVTQSPTHLIKTRGQQVTLRCSPKSGHDTVSWYQQALGQGPQFIFQYYEEEERQRGNFPDRFSGHQFPNYSSELNVNALLLGDSALYLCASSLDRGGGTDTQYFGPGTRLTVL.

V is TRBV15 and J is TRBJ1-1, with a weak D call TRBD1 (6 bases). Germline V gene sequence: CDR1 LNHNV, CDR2 YYDKDF (reference sequence). Trimming removed 1 base at V and 4 bases at J, with 13 bases between. The CDR3 covers 15 residues. The CDR3 loop reads CATSRGNRVVTEAFF. The CDR3 region has the DNA TGTGCCACCAGCAGAGGTAACAGGGTTGTCACTGAAGCTTTCTTT.

This clone has just a few counts. The CDR3 sequence is CATRETGGTGELFF. CDR3 nucleotides: TGTGCCACCAGGGAGACAGGGGGCACCGGGGAGCTGTTTTTT. The gene calls are TRBV15 and TRBJ2-2; 9 nucleotides line up with TRBD1. Germline CDR1 is LNHNV and CDR2 is YYDKDF (reference sequence). Trimming took 6 bases from V and 4 from J; bases not matched to a gene: 3. The CDR3 sequence is 14 residues long. The full variable domain, its missing parts supplied by reference TRBV15 and TRBJ2-2, is DAMVIQNPRYQVTQFGKPVTLSCSQTLNHNVMYWYQQKSSQAPKLLFHYYDKDFNNEADTPDNFQSRRPNTSFCFLDIRSPGLGDTAMYLCATRETGGTGELFFGEGSRLTVL.